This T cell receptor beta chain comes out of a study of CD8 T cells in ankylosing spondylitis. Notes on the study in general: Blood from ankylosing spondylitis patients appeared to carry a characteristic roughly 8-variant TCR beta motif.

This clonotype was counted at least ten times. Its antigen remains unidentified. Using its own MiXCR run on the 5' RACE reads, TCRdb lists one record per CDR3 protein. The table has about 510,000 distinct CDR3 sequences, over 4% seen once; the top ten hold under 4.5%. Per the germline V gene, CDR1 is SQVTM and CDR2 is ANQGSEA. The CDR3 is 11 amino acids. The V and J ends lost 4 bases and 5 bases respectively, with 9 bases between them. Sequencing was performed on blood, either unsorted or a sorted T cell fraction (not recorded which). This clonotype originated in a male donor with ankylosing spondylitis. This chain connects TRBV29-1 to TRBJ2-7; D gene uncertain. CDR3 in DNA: TGCAGCGTTGTAATACCGGACGAGCAGTACTTC. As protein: CSVVIPDEQYF.